This T cell receptor (beta chain) was captured by sequencing in a study of response to subunit inactivated influenza vaccine. With respect to this clonotype: The target antigen is unknown.

TCRdb analysed the RT-PCR reads with MiXCR anew, one entry per CDR3 protein. The sample has a few hundred thousand distinct CDR3 sequences; around 15% are singletons. Whole-study findings and limits: Authors proposed each seasonal influenza vaccination draws in few new T cells.

There are 14 residues in the CDR3. V lost 0 bases, J lost 2 bases, and 8 bases lay in between. Germline V gene lookup returns CDR1 SGHDN and CDR2 FVKESK. The chain recombines TRBV14 with TRBJ2-7; unclear D gene. The material sequenced was PBMCs from blood, taken 11 to 12 days after vaccination. The sequence derives from a man aged 45 to 65 who received an inactivated influenza vaccine. Here the CDR3 reads CASSQDKGTYEQYF. The CDR3 bases are TGTGCCAGCAGCCAAGATAAGGGTACCTACGAGCAGTACTTC.